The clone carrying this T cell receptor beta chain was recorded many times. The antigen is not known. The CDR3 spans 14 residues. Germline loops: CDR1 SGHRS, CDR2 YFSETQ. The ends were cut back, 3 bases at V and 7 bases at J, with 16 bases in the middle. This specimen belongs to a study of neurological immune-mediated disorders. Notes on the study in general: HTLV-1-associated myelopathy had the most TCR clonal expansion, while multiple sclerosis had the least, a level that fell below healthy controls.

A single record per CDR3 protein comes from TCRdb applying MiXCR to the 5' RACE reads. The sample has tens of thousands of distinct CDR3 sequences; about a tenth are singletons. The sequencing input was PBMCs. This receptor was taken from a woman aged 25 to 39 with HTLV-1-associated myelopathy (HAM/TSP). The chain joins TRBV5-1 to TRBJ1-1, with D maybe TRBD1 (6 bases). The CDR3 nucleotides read TGCGCCAGCAGCTCCACCGACAGAGGGGGTGAAGCTTTCTTT. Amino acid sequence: CASSSTDRGGEAFF. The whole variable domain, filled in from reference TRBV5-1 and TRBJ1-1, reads KAGVTQTPRYLIKTRGQQVTLSCSPISGHRSVSWYQQTPGQGLQFLFEYFSETQRNKGNFPGRFSGRQFSNSRSEMNVSTLELGDSALYLCASSSTDRGGEAFFGQGTRLTVV.